A selection of T cell receptor beta chains follows, all from one sample in a study of blood T cell repertoires in COVID-19. The method was immunoSEQ multiplex PCR; TCRdb's version includes in-frame clones alone and lacks a portion of them. This table holds under 200,000 clones, about 88% found once. Sequencing was done on a sample of peripheral blood. These TCRs come from a man between 18 and 35 years old with active or convalescent COVID-19. The CDR3 runs from the conserved cysteine through the conserved F or W. D genes are given only for firm matches. For some rows the clone size is stated as once, few or many, or as a class when expanded; others skip it.

v_gene	d_gene	abundance	j_gene	CDR3aa	CDR3nt
TRBV3-1/TRBV3-2	NA	NA	TRBJ2-1	CASSQGSRAPYNEQFF	TGTGCCAGCAGCCAAGGGAGCAGGGCCCCTTACAATGAGCAGTTCTTC
TRBV5-1	TRBD2	once	TRBJ2-1	CASSLLAGVSGEQFF	TGCGCCAGCAGCTTACTAGCGGGGGTATCGGGAGAGCAGTTCTTC
TRBV19	TRBD1	NA	TRBJ1-1	CASSRQQGTHTEAFF	TGTGCCAGTAGTAGACAACAGGGGACGCACACTGAAGCTTTCTTT
TRBV7-8	TRBD1	NA	TRBJ2-7	CASSVDRGLGEQYF	TGTGCCAGCAGTGTGGACAGGGGCCTTGGCGAGCAGTACTTC
TRBV27	NA	NA	TRBJ1-1	CASSLLSGSEAFF	TGTGCCAGCAGTTTATTGTCGGGTAGTGAAGCTTTCTTT
TRBV6-1	TRBD1	NA	TRBJ2-7	CASSVEQGPFSGYEQYF	TGTGCCAGCAGTGTGGAACAGGGGCCTTTCTCGGGCTACGAGCAGTACTTC
TRBV7-8	NA	NA	TRBJ1-2	CASSLDRVDYGYTF	TGTGCCAGCAGCTTAGACAGGGTAGACTATGGCTACACCTTC
TRBV7-8	NA	NA	TRBJ1-5	CASSLGASANQPQHF	TGTGCCAGCAGCTTAGGGGCGAGTGCCAATCAGCCCCAGCATTTT
TRBV10-3	TRBD1	NA	TRBJ1-1	CAIRDRAANTEAFF	TGTGCCATCAGGGACAGGGCCGCGAACACTGAAGCTTTCTTT
TRBV11-2	TRBD2	NA	TRBJ2-7	CASSQSLAGTPYEQYF	TGTGCCAGCAGCCAATCACTAGCGGGAACACCCTACGAGCAGTACTTC
TRBV6-4	NA	NA	TRBJ1-6	CASSDRPGENSPLHF	TGTGCCAGCAGTGACCGCCCAGGGGAGAATTCACCCCTCCACTTT
TRBV7-9	TRBD1	NA	TRBJ1-5	CASSEGQAYSNQPQHF	TGTGCCAGCAGCGAGGGACAGGCTTATAGCAATCAGCCCCAGCATTTT
TRBV27	TRBD2	NA	TRBJ2-7	CASSLPAGGEQYF	TGTGCCAGCAGTTTACCAGCGGGAGGCGAGCAGTACTTC
TRBV10-3	TRBD2	once	TRBJ2-1	CAISGASGREEQFF	TGTGCCATCAGTGGTGCTAGCGGGAGGGAGGAGCAGTTCTTC
TRBV19	NA	NA	TRBJ1-5	CASSAPGPQHF	TGTGCCAGTAGTGCCCCCGGGCCCCAGCATTTT
TRBV6-6	TRBD1	NA	TRBJ2-7	CASSDKRGRPGEQYF	TGTGCCAGCAGTGATAAGAGGGGGCGCCCCGGTGAGCAGTACTTC
TRBV25-1	TRBD1	NA	TRBJ1-5	CASSSGTANQPQHF	TGTGCCAGCAGCTCCGGGACAGCCAATCAGCCCCAGCATTTT
TRBV16	NA	NA	TRBJ1-5	CASSQPSPGGSQPQHF	TGTGCCAGCAGCCAGCCCTCCCCTGGGGGCAGTCAGCCCCAGCATTTT
TRBV4-3	NA	NA	TRBJ1-1	CASSQDSNTEAFF	TGCGCCAGCAGCCAGGACAGTAACACTGAAGCTTTCTTT
TRBV2	TRBD2	once	TRBJ2-3	CASNFGLAGSTDTQYF	TGTGCCAGCAATTTCGGACTAGCGGGTAGCACAGATACGCAGTATTTT
TRBV12-3/TRBV12-4	NA	NA	TRBJ1-1	CASSRGENTEAFF	TGTGCCAGCAGCCGGGGAGAGAACACTGAAGCTTTCTTT
TRBV12-3/TRBV12-4	NA	NA	TRBJ2-5	CASTGERTQYF	TGTGCCAGCACGGGGGAGAGGACCCAGTACTTC
TRBV6-5	NA	NA	TRBJ1-1	CASNRDIANTEAFF	TGTGCCAGCAACCGGGACATCGCGAACACTGAAGCTTTCTTT
TRBV3-1/TRBV3-2	TRBD1	NA	TRBJ2-7	CASSQGTGSYEQYF	TGTGCCAGCAGCCAAGGGACAGGGTCGTACGAGCAGTACTTC
TRBV7-9	TRBD1	NA	TRBJ1-2	CASSLEDRVRGYTF	TGTGCCAGCAGCTTAGAGGACAGGGTCCGCGGCTACACCTTC
TRBV7-2	NA	NA	TRBJ2-5	CASSLVLAGWETQYF	TGTGCCAGCAGCTTAGTTCTGGCAGGTTGGGAGACCCAGTACTTC
TRBV18	TRBD2	NA	TRBJ2-2	CASSPLSGGATGELFF	TGTGCCAGCTCACCCCTGAGCGGGGGAGCAACCGGGGAGCTGTTTTTT
TRBV3-1/TRBV3-2	TRBD1	NA	TRBJ1-1	CASSYRGSTEAFF	TGTGCCAGCAGCTACAGGGGCAGCACTGAAGCTTTCTTT
TRBV18	NA	NA	TRBJ1-3	CASSQTDSGNTIYF	TGTGCCAGCTCACAGACAGACTCTGGAAACACCATATATTTT
TRBV28	NA	NA	TRBJ1-5	CASSPQGFSQPQHF	TGTGCCAGCAGTCCACAGGGTTTTAGTCAGCCCCAGCATTTT
TRBV28	TRBD1	NA	TRBJ1-5	CASSHRQGGDQPQHF	TGTGCCAGCAGCCACAGACAGGGTGGTGATCAGCCCCAGCATTTT
TRBV5-1	NA	NA	TRBJ2-3	CASSLGTGSTQYF	TGCGCCAGCAGCTTGGGGACGGGGAGTACGCAGTATTTT
TRBV6-5	TRBD1	NA	TRBJ1-1	CASNRQGQGTEAFF	TGTGCCAGCAACAGACAGGGCCAGGGCACTGAAGCTTTCTTT
TRBV7-2	NA	NA	TRBJ2-7	CASSPGGGPYEQYF	TGTGCCAGCAGCCCCGGAGGTGGTCCGTACGAGCAGTACTTC
TRBV30	NA	NA	TRBJ2-3	CAWSVYHRSGDTQYF	TGTGCCTGGAGTGTTTATCACCGGAGCGGGGATACGCAGTATTTT